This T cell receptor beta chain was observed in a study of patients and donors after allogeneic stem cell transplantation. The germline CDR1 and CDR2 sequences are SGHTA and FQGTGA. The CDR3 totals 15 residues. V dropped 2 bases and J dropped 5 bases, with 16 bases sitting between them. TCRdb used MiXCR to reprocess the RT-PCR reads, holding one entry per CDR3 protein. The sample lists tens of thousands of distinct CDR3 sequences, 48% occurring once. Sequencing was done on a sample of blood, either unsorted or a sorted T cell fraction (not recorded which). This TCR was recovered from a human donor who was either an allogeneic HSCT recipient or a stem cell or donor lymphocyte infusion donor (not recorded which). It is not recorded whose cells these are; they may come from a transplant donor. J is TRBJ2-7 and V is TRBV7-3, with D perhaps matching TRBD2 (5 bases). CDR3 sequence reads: CASSLYPSTGNEQYF. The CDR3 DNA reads TGTGCCAGCAGCTTATATCCCTCGACGGGGAACGAGCAGTACTTC. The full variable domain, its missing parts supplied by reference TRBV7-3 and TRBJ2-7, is GAGVSQTPSNKVTEKGKYVELRCDPISGHTALYWYRQSLGQGPEFLIYFQGTGAADDSGLPNDRFFAVRPEGSVSTLKIQRTERGDSAVYLCASSLYPSTGNEQYFGPGTRLTVT.